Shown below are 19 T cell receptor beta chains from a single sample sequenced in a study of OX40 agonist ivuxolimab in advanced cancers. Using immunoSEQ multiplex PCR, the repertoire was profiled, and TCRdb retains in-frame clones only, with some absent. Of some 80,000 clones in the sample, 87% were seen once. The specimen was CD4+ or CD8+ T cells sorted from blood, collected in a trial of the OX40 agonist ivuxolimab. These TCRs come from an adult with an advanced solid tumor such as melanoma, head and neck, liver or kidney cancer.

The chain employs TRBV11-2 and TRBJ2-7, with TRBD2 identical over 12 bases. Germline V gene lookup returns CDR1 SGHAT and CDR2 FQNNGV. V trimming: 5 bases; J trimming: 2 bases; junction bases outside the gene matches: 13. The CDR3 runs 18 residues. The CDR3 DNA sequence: TGTGCCAGCAGCCCCTGGACTAGCGGGGTAGGTAAGACCTACGAGCAGTACTTC. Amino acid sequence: CASSPWTSGVGKTYEQYF.

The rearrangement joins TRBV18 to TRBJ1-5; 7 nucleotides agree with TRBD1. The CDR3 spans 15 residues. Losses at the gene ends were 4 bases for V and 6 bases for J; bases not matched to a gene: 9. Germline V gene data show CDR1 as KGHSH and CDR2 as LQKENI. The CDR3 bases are TGTGCCAGCTCACTTACAGGGGAACTAGGTCAGCCCCAGCATTTT. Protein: CASSLTGELGQPQHF.

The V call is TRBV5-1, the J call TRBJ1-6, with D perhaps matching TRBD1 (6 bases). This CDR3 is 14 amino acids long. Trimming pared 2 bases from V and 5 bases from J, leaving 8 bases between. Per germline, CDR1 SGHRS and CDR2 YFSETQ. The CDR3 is CASSLSGDNSPLHF. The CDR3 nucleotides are TGCGCCAGCAGCTTATCAGGGGATAATTCACCCCTCCACTTT.

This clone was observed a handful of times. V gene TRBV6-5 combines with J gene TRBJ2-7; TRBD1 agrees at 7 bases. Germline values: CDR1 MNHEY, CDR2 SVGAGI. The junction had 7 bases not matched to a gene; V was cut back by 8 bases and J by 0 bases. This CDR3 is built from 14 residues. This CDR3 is CASAMDRLSYEQYF. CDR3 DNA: TGTGCCAGCGCGATGGACAGGCTCTCCTACGAGCAGTACTTC.

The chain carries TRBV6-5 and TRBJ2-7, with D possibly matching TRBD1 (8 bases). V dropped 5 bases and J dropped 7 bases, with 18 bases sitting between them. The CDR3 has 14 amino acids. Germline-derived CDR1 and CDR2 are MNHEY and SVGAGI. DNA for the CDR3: TGTGCCAGCAGTCGCGACAGGGGAGCGGGGGAGCAGTACTTC. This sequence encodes CASSRDRGAGEQYF.

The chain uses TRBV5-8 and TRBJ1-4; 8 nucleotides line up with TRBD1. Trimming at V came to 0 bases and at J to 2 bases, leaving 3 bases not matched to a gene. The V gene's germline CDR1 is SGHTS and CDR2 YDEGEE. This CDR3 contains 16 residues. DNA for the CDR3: TGTGCCAGCAGCTTGGGCAGGGGGCCCACTAATGAAAAACTGTTTTTT. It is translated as CASSLGRGPTNEKLFF.

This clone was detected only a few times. CDR3 nucleotide sequence: TGTGCCAGCAGCCCCGGGGCAGGGGGAGGGTTAGAGCCCCAGCATTTT. Translation: CASSPGAGGGLEPQHF. The chain recombines TRBV9 with TRBJ1-5, with TRBD1 matching over 7 bases. Germline CDR1 reads SGDLS; CDR2 reads YYNGEE. The CDR3 loop spans 16 amino acids. J was trimmed by 8 bases and V by 4 bases; bases with no gene match: 15.

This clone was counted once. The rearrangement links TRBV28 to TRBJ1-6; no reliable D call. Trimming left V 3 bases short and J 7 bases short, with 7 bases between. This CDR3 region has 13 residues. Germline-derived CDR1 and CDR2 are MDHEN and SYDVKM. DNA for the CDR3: TGTGCCAGCAGTTTTGAGGTCAATTCACCCCTCCACTTT. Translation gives CASSFEVNSPLHF.

CDR3 sequence: CASSLQGNEQFF. The CDR3 bases are TGTGCCAGCAGCTTACAGGGAAATGAGCAGTTCTTC. The chain links TRBV9 to TRBJ2-1; possibly TRBD1 for D (6 bases). Germline CDR1 is SGDLS and CDR2 is YYNGEE. This CDR3 has 12 amino acids. V shed 4 bases and J shed 7 bases, with 9 bases lying between them.

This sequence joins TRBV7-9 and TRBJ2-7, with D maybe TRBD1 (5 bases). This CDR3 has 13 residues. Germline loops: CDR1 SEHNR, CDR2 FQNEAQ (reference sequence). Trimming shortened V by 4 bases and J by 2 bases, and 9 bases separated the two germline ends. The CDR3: CASSSRGPYEQYF. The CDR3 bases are TGTGCCAGCAGCTCTAGGGGTCCCTACGAGCAGTACTTC.

The CDR3, as DNA: TGTGCCAGCAGTGAAAGACAGGGGTTGGCCAAAAACATTCAGTACTTC. It is translated as CASSERQGLAKNIQYF. V and J are TRBV2 and TRBJ2-4, with 8 positions matching TRBD1. The CDR3 consists of 16 residues. The germline gives CDR1 SNHLY, CDR2 FYNNEI. Trimming took 2 bases from V and 1 from J; bases not matched to a gene: 4.

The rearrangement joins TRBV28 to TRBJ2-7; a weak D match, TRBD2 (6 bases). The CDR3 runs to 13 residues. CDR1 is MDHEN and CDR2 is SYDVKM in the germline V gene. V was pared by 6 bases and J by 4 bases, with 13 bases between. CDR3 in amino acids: CASSRFAGYEQYF. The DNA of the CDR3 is TGTGCCAGCAGCCGTTTCGCGGGGTACGAGCAGTACTTC.

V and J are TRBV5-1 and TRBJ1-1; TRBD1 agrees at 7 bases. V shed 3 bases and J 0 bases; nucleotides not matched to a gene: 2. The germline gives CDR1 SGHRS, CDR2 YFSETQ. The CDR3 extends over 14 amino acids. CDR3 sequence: CASSSQGVNTEAFF. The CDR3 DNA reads TGCGCCAGCAGCTCCCAGGGGGTGAACACTGAAGCTTTCTTT.

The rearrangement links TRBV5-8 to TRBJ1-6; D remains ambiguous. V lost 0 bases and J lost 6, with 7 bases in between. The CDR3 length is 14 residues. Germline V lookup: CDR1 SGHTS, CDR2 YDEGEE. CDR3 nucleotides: TGTGCCAGCAGCTTGGACAGATCTAATTCACCCCTCCACTTT. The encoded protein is CASSLDRSNSPLHF.

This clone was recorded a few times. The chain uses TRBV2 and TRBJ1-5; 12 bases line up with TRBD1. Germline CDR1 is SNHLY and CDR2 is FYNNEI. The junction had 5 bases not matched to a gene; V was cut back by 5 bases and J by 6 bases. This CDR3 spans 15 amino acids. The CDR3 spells CASSQGQGARQPQHF. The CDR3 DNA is TGTGCCAGCAGTCAGGGACAGGGGGCACGTCAGCCCCAGCATTTT.

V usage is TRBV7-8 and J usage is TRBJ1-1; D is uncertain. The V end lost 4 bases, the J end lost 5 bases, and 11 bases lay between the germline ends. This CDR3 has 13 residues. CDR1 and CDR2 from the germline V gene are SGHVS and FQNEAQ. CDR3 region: CASSSKIETEAFF. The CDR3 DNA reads TGTGCCAGCAGCTCTAAGATAGAAACTGAAGCTTTCTTT.

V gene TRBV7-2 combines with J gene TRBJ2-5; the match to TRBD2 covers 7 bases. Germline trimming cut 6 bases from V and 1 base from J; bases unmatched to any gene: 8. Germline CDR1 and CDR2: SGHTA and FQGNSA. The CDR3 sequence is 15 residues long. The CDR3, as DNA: TGTGCCAGCAGTCCCCAAGCGGGGCGCCAAGAGACCCAGTACTTC. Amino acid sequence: CASSPQAGRQETQYF.

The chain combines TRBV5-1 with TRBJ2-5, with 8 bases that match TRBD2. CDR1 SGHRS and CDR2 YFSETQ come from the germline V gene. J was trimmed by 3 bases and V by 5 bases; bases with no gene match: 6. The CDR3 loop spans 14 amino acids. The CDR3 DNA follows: TGCGCCAGCAGTCTCCGGACTAGCAAAGAGACCCAGTACTTC. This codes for CASSLRTSKETQYF.

In nucleotides, the CDR3 is TGTGCCAGCAGCCTCTATTTATCACCCCAAGAGACCCAGTACTTC. Protein product: CASSLYLSPQETQYF. This chain joins TRBV14 and TRBJ2-5; D is uncertain. The germline V and J ends were trimmed by 4 bases and 1 base, with 13 bases remaining between them. Per the germline V gene, CDR1 is SGHDN and CDR2 is FVKESK. The CDR3 loop spans 15 amino acids. The variable domain in full, completed from reference TRBV14 and TRBJ2-5, reads EAGVTQFPSHSVIEKGQTVTLRCDPISGHDNLYWYRRVMGKEIKFLLHFVKESKQDESGMPNNRFLAERTGGTYSTLKVQPAELEDSGVYFCASSLYLSPQETQYFGPGTRLLVL.